The entry below gives a single TCR beta chain sequence along with its context. This entry is derived from a study of T cell responses to AZD1222 COVID-19 vaccine. This CDR3 has 13 residues. Germline-derived CDR1 and CDR2 are LNHDA and SQIVND (reference sequence). V was cut by 6 bases and J by 2 bases, with 9 bases left in between. This table comes from immunoSEQ multiplex PCR, and its TCRdb copy is limited to in-frame clones, with some not included. The sample holds more than 85,000 clones, 65% to 85% seen once. This specimen consisted of peripheral blood, obtained on day 0 of AZD1222 vaccination. This chain links TRBV19 with TRBJ2-3; TRBD2 is a possible D gene (5 bases). The TCR originated in an adult in good health. Here the CDR3 reads CASSGGLTDTQYF. As DNA, the CDR3 is TGTGCCAGTAGCGGCGGACTCACAGATACGCAGTATTTT.